This entry is about one TCR beta chain. Sequencing was performed with immunoSEQ multiplex PCR; in TCRdb, only in-frame clones are kept and a portion is missing. Here the sample spans about 410,000 clones, over 75% being singletons. The data stem from a study of control samples from healthy donors and cancer patients. V lost 2 bases, J lost 2 bases, and 4 bases stayed unmatched. CDR3 length: 14 residues. The V gene's germline CDR1 is SGHNT and CDR2 YYREEE (reference sequence). The sample consisted of PBMCs. The TCR comes from a man aged 35 to 55 with head and neck cancer. V and J are TRBV5-4 and TRBJ2-7; 7 bases line up with TRBD2. The CDR3 protein is CASSFSGGAYEQYF. In nucleotides, the CDR3 is TGTGCCAGCAGCTTCAGTGGGGGGGCCTACGAGCAGTACTTC.